This entry lists 24 T cell receptor beta chains sequenced from one sample in a study of regulatory T cells in long-lasting Graves disease. Time point reported: persistent/refractory GD, antithyroid drugs over 5 years with positive TRAb. After RNA was extracted from PBMCs, the TCR library was made from it. Combining iRepertoire HTBI primers with Arm-PCR of CDR3 regions, the authors built TCR beta libraries. A single record per CDR3 protein comes from TCRdb applying MiXCR to the multiplex PCR reads. The sample consists of 310,000 or so distinct CDR3 sequences, 20% to 25% of them appearing once. The sequencing here drew on peripheral blood mononuclear cells (PBMCs), taken when the disease was refractory, from a patient treated with antithyroid drugs. Source of these receptors: a female donor with Graves disease.

For this clonotype: A junction end diverges from the germline sequence, so it may reflect a read error. This chain links TRBV7-7 with TRBJ2-5; D tentatively reads TRBD1 or TRBD2 (5 bases each). Germline loops: CDR1 SSHAT, CDR2 FNYEAQ (reference sequence). This CDR3 has 13 residues. The CDR3 here is CASSRERQETQYF. Here the CDR3 DNA reads TGTGCTAGCAGCAGGGAGAGACAAGAGACCCAGTACTTC.

This clonotype occurred a few times. The V gene is TRBV6-5, the J gene TRBJ2-5, with D hard to call. The CDR3 is 12 amino acids. V lost 4 bases to trimming and J lost 5 bases, with 8 bases between them. Germline CDR1 MNHEY, CDR2 SVGAGI. The CDR3 DNA reads TGTGCCAGCAGTTTACATCGTGAGACCCAGTACTTC. Encoded protein: CASSLHRETQYF.

This clonotype was seen many times. The CDR3 is CASSSQLAGADEQYF. Here the CDR3 DNA reads TGTGCCAGCAGCTCACAACTAGCGGGAGCCGACGAGCAGTACTTC. This chain uses TRBV11-3 with TRBJ2-7; 11 bases agree with TRBD2. Germline CDR1 and CDR2: SGHNT and YENEEA. V lost 4 bases and J lost 5; bases outside the gene matches: 7. The CDR3 extends over 15 amino acids.

This clonotype has just a few counts. The CDR3 reads CASSLIPSGSVPGELFF. Written as DNA, the CDR3 is TGTGCCAGCAGCTTAATCCCTAGCGGGAGTGTCCCCGGGGAGCTGTTTTTT. V gene TRBV7-2 combines with J gene TRBJ2-2; 10 bases align to TRBD2. This CDR3 is built from 17 residues. Germline V gene lookup returns CDR1 SGHTA and CDR2 FQGNSA. Unmatched junction bases numbered 9, after V lost 2 bases and J lost 6 bases.

This chain joins TRBV6-2 or TRBV6-3 and TRBJ1-5; D gene ambiguous. CDR1 is MNHEY and CDR2 is SVGEGT in the germline V gene. V gave up 2 bases and J gave up 5 bases, with 10 bases separating them. The CDR3 is 14 amino acids. The CDR3 is CASSYNGIYQPQHF. The CDR3 bases are TGTGCCAGCAGTTACAATGGGATTTATCAGCCCCAGCATTTT.

The table lists this clonotype with many counts. A much larger clone is a single base away; this may be a read error. The chain combines TRBV7-2 with TRBJ2-5, with TRBD1 matching 7 bases. CDR1 SGHTA and CDR2 FQGNSA come from the germline V gene. This CDR3 has 14 residues. CDR3: CAGRIQGYGETQYF. The DNA of the CDR3 is TGTGCCGGCAGAATACAGGGGTACGGGGAGACCCAGTACTTC.

The gene calls are TRBV10-3 and TRBJ1-4; TRBD1 aligns across 9 bases. In germline, CDR1 is ENHRY, CDR2 SYGVKD. The CDR3 is made up of 16 amino acids. V was pared by 6 bases and J by 3 bases, with 8 bases of the junction left unmatched. CDR3 residues: CAISPDRGWSNEKLFF. CDR3 sequence (DNA): TGTGCCATCAGCCCCGACAGGGGGTGGTCTAATGAAAAACTGTTTTTT.

This clonotype was recorded many times. The chain carries TRBV27 and TRBJ1-1, with D tentatively TRBD1 (6 bases). The CDR3 totals 13 residues. Trimming took off 5 bases at V and 1 base at J, with 8 bases between the two ends. Germline lookup yields CDR1 MNHEY and CDR2 SMNVEV (reference sequence). As DNA, the CDR3 is TGTGCCAGCAGTCGGACAGCGAACACTGAAGCTTTCTTT. Protein sequence: CASSRTANTEAFF.

As to this clonotype: A far larger clone differs by one base, so this is likely a read error. V usage is TRBV12-3 or TRBV12-4 and J usage is TRBJ2-7; D gene unclear. The CDR3 has 14 residues. Trimming removed 10 bases from V and 5 bases from J, with 21 bases in between. The DNA for the CDR3 is TGTGCCACCTCATGGGCCGGCTCGCTCCACGAGCAGTACTTC. This gives the protein CATSWAGSLHEQYF.

In its sample, this clonotype was seen many times. The chain couples TRBV5-1 to TRBJ1-2; possible D gene TRBD1, 5 bases. The CDR3 contains 13 residues. Trimming left V 0 bases short and J 5 bases short, with 8 bases between. Germline V gene data show CDR1 as SGHRS and CDR2 as YFSETQ. The CDR3 loop is CASSLDRRYGYTF. The CDR3 region has the DNA TGCGCCAGCAGCTTGGACAGGAGATATGGCTACACCTTC.

This clonotype was counted ten times or more. This chain uses TRBV11-2 with TRBJ2-2; 7 positions match TRBD1. This CDR3 spans 15 amino acids. The ends lost 5 bases at V and 8 bases at J; junction bases unmatched: 11. Germline V gene lookup returns CDR1 SGHAT and CDR2 FQNNGV. The CDR3 reads CASSQTGTVAGELFF. DNA of the CDR3: TGTGCCAGCAGCCAGACAGGGACCGTGGCAGGGGAGCTGTTTTTT.

This clonotype showed up just once. This chain's CDR3 is CASSSWGQANEKLFF. CDR3 in DNA: TGTGCCAGCAGCTCATGGGGACAGGCTAATGAAAAACTGTTTTTT. The chain is built from TRBV7-9 and TRBJ1-4, with 8 bases that match TRBD1. Germline loops: CDR1 SEHNR, CDR2 FQNEAQ (reference sequence). CDR3 length equals 15 residues. The J segment lost 3 bases and the V segment lost 4 bases, leaving 4 bases of the junction unmatched.

This clonotype has ten or more counts. The chain employs TRBV6-5 and TRBJ2-7; D may correspond to TRBD1 or TRBD2 (6 bases each). The length of the CDR3 is 14 residues. Trimming shortened V by 0 bases and J by 6 bases, and 12 bases separated the two germline ends. The germline V gene encodes CDR1 MNHEY and CDR2 SVGAGI. The CDR3 DNA sequence: TGTGCCAGCAGTTACTCGGGGGGCACAGTCGAGCAGTACTTC. This gives the protein CASSYSGGTVEQYF.

This clonotype was observed at least ten times. This chain links TRBV6-1 with TRBJ1-1; 12 bases agree with TRBD1. V lost 5 bases and J lost 8; bases outside the gene matches: 3. Germline CDR1 and CDR2: MNHNS and SASEGT. The CDR3 length is 13 residues. DNA for the CDR3: TGTGCCAGCAGTCGGGACAGGGGGCGCGAAGCTTTCTTT. Translation: CASSRDRGREAFF.

The chain employs TRBV3-1 and TRBJ2-7, with D unclear. The CDR3 is made up of 13 amino acids. Trimming removed 7 bases at V and 0 bases at J, with 10 bases between. Germline-derived CDR1 and CDR2 are LGHDT and YNNKEL (reference sequence). The CDR3 loop reads CASTDGLSYEQYF. The CDR3 region has the DNA TGTGCCAGCACCGACGGGCTCTCCTACGAGCAGTACTTC.

The V gene is TRBV29-1, the J gene TRBJ1-1, with D tentatively TRBD1 (6 bases). Trimming shortened V by 4 bases and J by 3 bases, and 15 bases separated the two germline ends. The CDR3 covers 14 residues. CDR1 SQVTM and CDR2 ANQGSEA come from the germline V gene. CDR3 loop: CSVVNPDRYTEAFF. CDR3 coding DNA: TGCAGCGTTGTCAATCCCGACAGGTACACTGAAGCTTTCTTT. The full variable domain, completed using reference TRBV29-1 and TRBJ1-1, is SAVISQKPSRDICQRGTSLTIQCQVDSQVTMMFWYRQQPGQSLTLIATANQGSEATYESGFVIDKFPISRPNLTFSTLTVSNMSPEDSSIYLCSVVNPDRYTEAFFGQGTRLTVV.

This clonotype was seen repeatedly, ten times or more. This chain links TRBV6-1 with TRBJ1-2; TRBD1 matches at 7 bases. The CDR3 covers 13 residues. V gave up 5 bases and J gave up 4 bases; unmatched junction bases: 4. Germline values: CDR1 MNHNS, CDR2 SASEGT. CDR3 amino acids: CASSNTGAYGYTF. Written as DNA, the CDR3 is TGTGCCAGCAGTAACACAGGGGCCTATGGCTACACCTTC.

In this sample, this clonotype turned up many times. This chain uses TRBV29-1 with TRBJ2-7; the D call may be TRBD1 or TRBD2 (5 bases each). There are 15 residues in the CDR3. Germline CDR1 is SQVTM and CDR2 is ANQGSEA. Trimming took off 4 bases at V and 0 bases at J, with 16 bases between the two ends. The CDR3 here is CSVVRPGPSSYEQYF. Here the CDR3 DNA reads TGCAGCGTTGTGAGACCGGGACCCAGCTCCTACGAGCAGTACTTC.

This clonotype was seen many times. The chain carries TRBV6-1 and TRBJ2-6, with 10 bases aligning to TRBD1. Germline V gene sequence: CDR1 MNHNS, CDR2 SASEGT. The CDR3 covers 18 residues. Trimming took 0 bases from V and 0 from J; bases not matched to a gene: 2. In DNA form, the CDR3 reads TGTGCCAGCAGTGAAGCGGGACAGGGGAGCTCTGGGGCCAACGTCCTGACTTTC. It yields the protein CASSEAGQGSSGANVLTF.

The chain joins TRBV7-9 to TRBJ2-1; the D gene is possibly TRBD1 (5 bases). The CDR3 runs to 12 residues. Germline V CDR1 and CDR2: SEHNR, FQNEAQ (reference sequence). The V end was cut by 4 bases, the J end by 7 bases, with 8 bases between. CDR3 coding DNA: TGTGCCAGCAGCTCCGCAGGGAATGAGCAGTTCTTC. Translated: CASSSAGNEQFF.

V usage is TRBV6-1 and J usage is TRBJ2-1; D is uncertain. CDR3 length: 15 amino acids. V was clipped by 6 bases and J by 5 bases, with 17 bases between them. The germline V gene has CDR1 MNHNS and CDR2 SASEGT. CDR3 loop: CASRALRLTNNEQFF. In DNA form, the CDR3 reads TGTGCCAGCAGGGCTCTTAGGCTCACGAACAATGAGCAGTTCTTC.

For this clonotype: A read error is likely here: a far larger clone is one base away. This chain joins TRBV9 and TRBJ1-4; TRBD1 matches at 7 bases. The DNA end is more similar to TRBJ1-6, so the J call may be wrong. CDR1 and CDR2 (germline): SGDLS, YYNGEE. This CDR3 contains 14 residues. In DNA form, the CDR3 reads TGTGCCAGCAGTTTGGGGACAGAAGATTTACCCCTCCACTTT. Translating it yields CASSLGTEDLPLHF.

The chain carries TRBV6-1 and TRBJ2-5; D possibly matches TRBD1 or TRBD2 (5 bases each). The germline V gene encodes CDR1 MNHNS and CDR2 SASEGT. The CDR3 has 17 residues. V was clipped by 6 bases and J by 5 bases, with 25 bases between them. CDR3 nucleotides: TGTGCCAGCAGCTCTATTCTAGCCGGACGGGGCCGGGAGACCCAGTACTTC. Translated, it gives CASSSILAGRGRETQYF.

In this sample, this clonotype turned up many times. The rearrangement uses TRBV6-1 and TRBJ2-4; 9 nucleotides agree with TRBD1. This CDR3 spans 16 amino acids. The germline CDR1 and CDR2 sequences are MNHNS and SASEGT. The J segment lost 7 bases and the V segment lost 2 bases, leaving 9 bases of the junction unmatched. Here the CDR3 reads CASSENPGQGTNIQYF. The CDR3 nucleotides are TGTGCCAGCAGTGAAAACCCCGGACAGGGGACGAACATTCAGTACTTC.